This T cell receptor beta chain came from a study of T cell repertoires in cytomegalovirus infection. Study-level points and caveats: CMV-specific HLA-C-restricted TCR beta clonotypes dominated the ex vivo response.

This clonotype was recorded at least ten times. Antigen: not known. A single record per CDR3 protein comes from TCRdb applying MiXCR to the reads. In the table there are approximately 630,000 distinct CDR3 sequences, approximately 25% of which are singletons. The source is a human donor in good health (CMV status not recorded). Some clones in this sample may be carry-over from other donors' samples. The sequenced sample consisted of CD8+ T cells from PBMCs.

This CDR3 reads CASSSGTGRHEQYF. CDR3 sequence (DNA): TGTGCCAGCAGCTCCGGGACAGGGCGACACGAGCAGTACTTC. The chain recombines TRBV7-8 with TRBJ2-7, with 9 bases identical to TRBD1. The CDR3 has 14 residues. Germline values: CDR1 SGHVS, CDR2 FQNEAQ. V gave up 4 bases and J gave up 5 bases; unmatched junction bases: 6.